The clone carrying this T cell receptor (beta chain) occurred once. Antigen specificity is unknown. The CDR3 loop spans 14 amino acids. The V and J ends lost 3 bases and 7 bases respectively, with 12 bases between them. Per germline, CDR1 SGHDN and CDR2 FVKESK. Produced via immunoSEQ multiplex PCR; TCRdb's table is partial and in-frame only. The data show some 80,000 clones, roughly nine tenths seen once. This entry belongs to a study of OX40 agonist ivuxolimab in advanced cancers. Study-wide background: Of the participants, approximately 38% had some prior anti-PD-1, anti-PD-L1 or anti-CTLA-4 therapy, which was allowed.

The study, taken as a whole, reports: Near-lowest levels of clonal expansion characterized partial responders at 0.1-3.0 mg/kg. Determination of antigen specificity was not performed for the expanded peripheral T cells. In the 0.1 to 3.0 mg/kg range, CD4+ and CD8+ blood T cells had expanded clonally by week 6.

The genes are TRBV14 and TRBJ1-4; D unclear. The sequencing here drew on CD4+ or CD8+ T cells sorted from blood, taken in a trial of the OX40 agonist ivuxolimab. The TCR originated in an adult with an advanced solid tumor such as melanoma, head and neck, liver or kidney cancer. CDR3 region: CASSQLGGSEKLFF. The DNA for the CDR3 is TGTGCCAGCAGCCAGCTGGGTGGGAGTGAAAAACTGTTTTTT.